The next 12 T cell receptor beta chains were all read from a single sample in a study of metastatic and nonmetastatic thyroid tumors. MiXCR reprocessed the PCR reads for TCRdb. The table includes 45,000 or so clones, less than 5% detected once. No treatment had been given to any patient before thyroid surgery. Specimen: blood. The receptor set was obtained from a female donor with papillary thyroid cancer or a benign thyroid nodule (not recorded which). Some clones in this sample may be carry-over from other donors' samples.

This clone was seen ten or more times. The chain uses TRBV12-3 or TRBV12-4 and TRBJ2-7, with 7 nucleotides matching TRBD1. CDR3 size: 13 residues. The ends lost 6 bases at V and 2 bases at J; junction bases unmatched: 4. The CDR3 DNA is TGTGCCAGCAGGAGGACAGGCCCCTACGAGCAGTACTTC. Its protein product is CASRRTGPYEQYF.

There are a few counts of this clone. The rearrangement joins TRBV6-1 to TRBJ1-2; D perhaps matches TRBD1 (6 bases). The CDR3 contains 16 residues. Trimming took 8 bases from V and 4 from J, leaving 23 bases between them. Germline values: CDR1 MNHNS, CDR2 SASEGT. The CDR3 DNA reads as TGTGCCAGCTCAGCGACAGAAACGACAGGTGGCTATGGCTACACCTTC. Translated: CASSATETTGGYGYTF.

This clone occurred a few times. The chain carries TRBV7-9 and TRBJ2-7, with 7 bases fitting TRBD2. J was trimmed by 4 bases and V by 0 bases; bases with no gene match: 9. Germline CDR1 reads SEHNR; CDR2 reads FQNEAQ (reference sequence). The CDR3 extends over 16 amino acids. CDR3 residues: CASSLAGLVGRYEQYF. The CDR3 DNA follows: TGTGCCAGCAGCTTAGCAGGACTAGTGGGAAGATACGAGCAGTACTTC. The entire variable domain, with the rest obtained from reference TRBV7-9 and TRBJ2-7, is as follows: DTGVSQNPRHKITKRGQNVTFRCDPISEHNRLYWYRQTLGQGPEFLTYFQNEAQLEKSRLLSDRFSAERPKGSFSTLEIQRTEQGDSAMYLCASSLAGLVGRYEQYFGPGTRLTVT.

This clone has at least ten counts. The gene calls are TRBV3-1 and TRBJ1-5, with no clear D. CDR1 and CDR2 from the germline V gene are LGHDT and YNNKEL (reference sequence). The V gene lost 1 base and the J gene lost 4 bases, with 8 bases spanning the gap. CDR3 length: 14 amino acids. The CDR3 DNA reads TGTGCCAGCAGCCAAGGGGCAGAAAATCAGCCCCAGCATTTT. It specifies CASSQGAENQPQHF.

In regard to this clone: A read error may produce the germline difference seen at one junction end. The chain couples TRBV7-2 to TRBJ2-2, with 13 bases matching TRBD2. CDR1 and CDR2 (germline): SGHTA, FQGNSA. The CDR3 spans 18 residues. The CDR3 is CASSLSGTSGTLWGEPFF. The CDR3 bases are TGTGCCAGCAGCTTAAGTGGGACTAGCGGGACCCTATGGGGTGAGCCGTTTTTT.

This clone has at least ten counts. The V gene is TRBV20-1, the J gene TRBJ1-2; 8 bases match TRBD1. Germline V gives CDR1 DFQATT, CDR2 SNEGSKA (reference sequence). The CDR3 consists of 15 residues. V trimming: 0 bases; J trimming: 7 bases; junction bases outside the gene matches: 10. CDR3: CSARDRMTGAGGYTF. The DNA for the CDR3 is TGCAGTGCTAGAGATCGCATGACAGGGGCTGGTGGCTACACCTTC.

This clone was found many times. The gene calls are TRBV20-1 and TRBJ2-3; 12 bases agree with TRBD2. Germline V CDR1 and CDR2: DFQATT, SNEGSKA (reference sequence). CDR3 length: 17 residues. V was pared by 3 bases and J by 0 bases, with 7 bases of the junction left unmatched. The chain's CDR3 is CSASTLAGGPSTDTQYF. As DNA, the CDR3 is TGCAGTGCTAGTACCCTAGCGGGAGGGCCAAGCACAGATACGCAGTATTTT.

In this sample, this clone turned up many times. The rearrangement uses TRBV13 and TRBJ2-5; D gene unclear. The ends were cut back, 5 bases at V and 3 bases at J, with 10 bases in the middle. Germline CDR1 and CDR2: PRHDT and FYEKMQ (reference sequence). This CDR3 contains 13 residues. The CDR3 sequence: CASSPQSEETQYF. The CDR3 DNA reads TGTGCCAGCAGCCCGCAAAGCGAAGAGACCCAGTACTTC.

This clone came up many times. J is TRBJ1-4 and V is TRBV2, with D uncertain. This CDR3 spans 13 amino acids. Germline-derived CDR1 and CDR2 are SNHLY and FYNNEI. The V end was cut by 3 bases, the J end by 5 bases, with 7 bases between. For the CDR3, the DNA is TGTGCCAGCAGTGAGGCGGAAAATGAAAAACTGTTTTTT. As protein: CASSEAENEKLFF.

As to this clone: This may be a read error, as it is one base from a much larger clone. Other DNA sequences from this sample encode an identical CDR3 as well. The gene calls are TRBV5-6 and TRBJ2-1; 7 nucleotides align to TRBD1. The CDR3 loop spans 15 amino acids. Trimming took 4 bases from V and 3 from J; bases not matched to a gene: 7. Germline V CDR1 and CDR2: SGHDT, YYEEEE. DNA for the CDR3: TGTGCCAGCAGCGGTACAGGGGAAGACTACAATGAGCAGTTCTTC. It yields the protein CASSGTGEDYNEQFF.

This clone was recorded at least ten times. This rearrangement joins TRBV4-1 to TRBJ2-5, with TRBD2 identical over 15 bases. V lost 5 bases and J lost 3; bases outside the gene matches: 13. Per germline, CDR1 MGHRA and CDR2 YSYEKL. CDR3 length equals 19 residues. The CDR3 nucleotides read TGCGCCAGCAGCACCCCGGGACTAGCGGGAGGTCCGGGAAAAGAGACCCAGTACTTC. The encoded protein is CASSTPGLAGGPGKETQYF.

This clone has a count of ten or more. V and J are TRBV30 and TRBJ1-5, with 8 bases aligning to TRBD1. The CDR3 is 16 amino acids. From germline, CDR1 is GTSNPN and CDR2 SVGIG (reference sequence). After removal of 2 bases from V and 2 bases from J, the junction contained 8 bases not matched to a gene. The CDR3 region has the DNA TGTGCCTGGAGTCCGAGGACAGGGAGAGGCAATCAGCCCCAGCATTTT. It specifies CAWSPRTGRGNQPQHF.